This T cell receptor (beta chain) was documented in a study of CD8 T cells in ankylosing spondylitis. General study points: Disease-linked clones were reportedly significantly enriched in matched ankylosing spondylitis synovial fluid. One TCR beta motif, made up of seven to nine highly homologous variants, appeared characteristic of ankylosing spondylitis blood. Disease-associated clonotypes exhibited CD8+ identity and were relatively infrequent in peripheral blood.

The CDR3 runs to 14 residues. V lost 0 bases, J lost 6 bases, and 10 bases lay in between. CDR1 is SGHRS, CDR2 YFSETQ, per germline. The TCR beta libraries were generated through quantitative 5'-RACE incorporating molecular barcodes. TCRdb passed the 5' RACE reads through MiXCR, listing each CDR3 protein once. The table includes roughly 130,000 distinct CDR3 sequences, roughly 6.6% detected once. This clonotype was counted at least ten times. The target antigen is unknown. Sequenced input: blood, either unsorted or a sorted T cell fraction (not recorded which). This TCR was sampled from a male donor with ankylosing spondylitis or in good health (not recorded which). The V call is TRBV5-1, the J call TRBJ1-5, with a tentative D call TRBD1 (5 bases). The CDR3 sequence is CASSLEGTGQPQHF. DNA of the CDR3: TGCGCCAGCAGCTTGGAGGGTACAGGTCAGCCCCAGCATTTT.